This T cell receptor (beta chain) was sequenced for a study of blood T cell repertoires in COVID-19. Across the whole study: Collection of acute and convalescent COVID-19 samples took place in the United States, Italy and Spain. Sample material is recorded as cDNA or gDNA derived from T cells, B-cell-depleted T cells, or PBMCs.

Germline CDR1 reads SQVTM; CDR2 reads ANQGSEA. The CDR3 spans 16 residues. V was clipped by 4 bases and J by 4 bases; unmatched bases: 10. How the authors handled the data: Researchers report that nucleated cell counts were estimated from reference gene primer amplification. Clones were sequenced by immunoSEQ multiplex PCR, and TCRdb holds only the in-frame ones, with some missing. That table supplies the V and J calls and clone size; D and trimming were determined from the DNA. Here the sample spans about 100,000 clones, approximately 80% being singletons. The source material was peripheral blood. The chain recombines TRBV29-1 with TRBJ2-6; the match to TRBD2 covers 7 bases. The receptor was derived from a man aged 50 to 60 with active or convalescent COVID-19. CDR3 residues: CSVGLGSGKGANVLTF. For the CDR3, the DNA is TGCAGCGTTGGGCTCGGCAGCGGGAAAGGGGCCAACGTCCTGACTTTC.